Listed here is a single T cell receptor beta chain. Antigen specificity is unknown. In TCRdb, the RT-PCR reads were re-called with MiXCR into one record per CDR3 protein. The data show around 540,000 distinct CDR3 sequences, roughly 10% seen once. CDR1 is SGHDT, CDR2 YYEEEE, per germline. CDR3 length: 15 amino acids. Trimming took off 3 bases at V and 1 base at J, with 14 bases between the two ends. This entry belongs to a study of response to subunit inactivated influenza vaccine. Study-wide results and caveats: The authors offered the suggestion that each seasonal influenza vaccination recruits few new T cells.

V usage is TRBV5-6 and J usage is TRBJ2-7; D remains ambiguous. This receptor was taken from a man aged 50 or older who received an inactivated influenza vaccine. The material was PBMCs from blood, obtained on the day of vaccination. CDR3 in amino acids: CASSSGPTRSYEQYF. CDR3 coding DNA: TGTGCCAGCAGCTCCGGACCCACCAGATCCTACGAGCAGTACTTC. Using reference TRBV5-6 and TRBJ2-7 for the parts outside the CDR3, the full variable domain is DAGVTQSPTHLIKTRGQQVTLRCSPKSGHDTVSWYQQALGQGPQFIFQYYEEEERQRGNFPDRFSGHQFPNYSSELNVNALLLGDSALYLCASSSGPTRSYEQYFGPGTRLTVT.